This T cell receptor (beta chain) came from a study of blood T cell repertoires in COVID-19. V shed 2 bases and J 5 bases; nucleotides not matched to a gene: 8. Germline V gene sequence: CDR1 MNHEY, CDR2 SVGEGT. The CDR3 extends over 16 amino acids. Original handling: For nucleated cells, counts were estimated from reference gene primer amplification. Generated by immunoSEQ multiplex PCR, the TCRdb table keeps only in-frame clones and is missing some. The V and J calls and the clone size are those of that table, but D and trimming were determined from the DNA. The sample contains under 95,000 clones, around 79% of which appear only once.

Material: peripheral blood. J is TRBJ2-5 and V is TRBV6-2 or TRBV6-3, with 10 bases matching TRBD1. This clonotype was sampled from a man aged 55 to 70 with active or convalescent COVID-19. The CDR3 nucleotides are TGTGCCAGCAGTTACCCTAATAGACAGGGGGCCGAGACCCAGTACTTC. Its translation: CASSYPNRQGAETQYF.